This T cell receptor beta chain was obtained from a study of T cells in Graves' hyperthyroidism and ophthalmopathy. Notes on the study in general: Before onset, ophthalmopathy was predicted by the model a median approximately 6.6 months earlier. Most clonotypes expanded in thyroid above 0.001 were likewise present in blood.

Patients with uncontrolled infections, other autoimmune diseases, pregnancy or lactation were excluded. This clonotype was picked up many times. The antigen is not known. Amplified regions were TCR beta CDR3 sequences from RNA transcripts. TCR CDR3 underwent first-round RT-PCR with the HTBI primer set. TCRdb reanalysed the multiplex PCR reads using MiXCR and keeps one entry per CDR3 protein. Of roughly 500,000 distinct CDR3 sequences in the sample, 46% are singletons; the top ten hold 19%. The CDR3 runs to 16 residues. The germline gives CDR1 DFQATT, CDR2 SNEGSKA (reference sequence). V dropped 3 bases and J dropped 3; count of bases not matched to a gene: 12.

The clonotype was recovered from an adult woman with Graves' disease, either hyperthyroidism or ophthalmopathy (not recorded which). The chain employs TRBV20-1 and TRBJ2-7, with 9 bases lining up with TRBD2. Sequenced input: peripheral blood or thyroid tissue (not recorded which). CDR3 protein: CSASWAGGRSNYEQYF. CDR3 nucleotides: TGCAGTGCTAGCTGGGCGGGAGGGCGTTCGAACTACGAGCAGTACTTC.